This T cell receptor beta chain comes out of a study of T cell changes during pregnancy in multiple sclerosis. By proportion, this clone is medium-sized. TCRdb's copy holds only in-frame clones and misses some; the assay was immunoSEQ multiplex PCR. The profile shows 20,000 to 25,000 clones, around 89% of them singletons. CDR3 size: 17 residues. The germline V gene encodes CDR1 SGHAT and CDR2 FQNNGV. Unmatched junction bases numbered 10, after V lost 1 base and J lost 2 bases. Material: CD8+ T cells from peripheral blood mononuclear cells, obtained in the first trimester of pregnancy. This chain uses TRBV11-2 with TRBJ1-1; 7 bases are shared with TRBD1. This sequence originates from a female donor with multiple sclerosis, enrolled in a pregnancy study. DNA of the CDR3: TGTGCCAGCAGCTTAGCTAAGTGGGACAGAAGAAACACTGAAGCTTTCTTT. This translates into CASSLAKWDRRNTEAFF. The full variable domain, completed using reference TRBV11-2 and TRBJ1-1, is EAGVAQSPRYKIIEKRQSVAFWCNPISGHATLYWYQQILGQGPKLLIQFQNNGVVDDSQLPKDRFSAERLKGVDSTLKIQPAKLEDSAVYLCASSLAKWDRRNTEAFFGQGTRLTVV.